Listed below are T cell receptor beta chains from one sample, sequenced in a study of identical twins. Each CDR3 protein gets one entry after TCRdb re-called the 5' RACE reads with MiXCR. The repertoire consists of around 220,000 distinct CDR3 sequences, with 8% to 11% occurring once and the leading ten covering 9% to 10%. Sequencing was done on a sample of memory T cells sorted from blood. These receptor sequences come from a man aged 50-60 years in good health. Both conserved end residues are part of each CDR3. A D gene is named only where the DNA matches it firmly. Rows may omit the clone size; those that give it use once, few, many or a size class.

abundance,j_gene,d_gene,v_gene,CDR3nt,CDR3aa
.,TRBJ2-1,TRBD2,TRBV7-2,TGTGCCAGCAGCGCAGCCACTAGCGGGAAATCCTACAATGAGCAGTTCTTC,CASSAATSGKSYNEQFF
few,TRBJ2-7,TRBD1,TRBV5-1,TGCGCCAGCAGCTTGGACGGTCAGGGGGCAGGCGAGCAGTACTTC,CASSLDGQGAGEQYF
many,TRBJ2-5,.,TRBV5-6,TGTGCCAGCAGCTTCCCCGGGACGCCAGTTGATTCGGACTTC,CASSFPGTPVDSDF
.,TRBJ1-5,TRBD1,TRBV10-3,TGTGCCATCAATGACAGGGTTGAGCAGCCCCAGCATTTT,CAINDRVEQPQHF
many,TRBJ1-2,.,TRBV4-3,TGCGCCAGCAGCCAAGATACGAGCTATTCGGGAGGCTACACCTTC,CASSQDTSYSGGYTF
many,TRBJ2-2,.,TRBV28,TGTGCCAGCACCCAACGTCCCTGGGTCAGTCGAAGGAACACCGGGGAGCTGTTTTTT,CASTQRPWVSRRNTGELFF
few,TRBJ2-7,.,TRBV11-1,TGTGCCAGCAGCTTAGCGCTGGGACACTACTACGAGCAGTACTTC,CASSLALGHYYEQYF
.,TRBJ2-5,.,TRBV19,TGTGCCAGTAGTATACGTAGGGGAGAGACCCAGTACTTC,CASSIRRGETQYF
few,TRBJ1-1,.,TRBV28,TGTGCCAGCAGTTTATCGGCGAACATGAACACTGAAGCTTTCTTT,CASSLSANMNTEAFF
.,TRBJ1-4,TRBD1,TRBV5-8,TGTGCCAGCAGCTGGGTACAGACAGGGAGGGCGGATGAAAAACTGTTTTTT,CASSWVQTGRADEKLFF
.,TRBJ2-5,TRBD2,TRBV28,TGTGCCAGCCCTCCGGAAACTAGCGGGGGCACCGCGGGGACCCAGTACTTC,CASPPETSGGTAGTQYF
many,TRBJ2-7,TRBD2,TRBV27,TGTGCCAGCAGTTTAAAGGTAGCGGGAGTGTTCGAGCAGTACTTC,CASSLKVAGVFEQYF
many,TRBJ2-1,TRBD2,TRBV6-2/TRBV6-3,TGTGCCAGCAGTTATTTGTCGGGCTACGGGACTAGCGGGACATACAATGAGCAGTTCTTC,CASSYLSGYGTSGTYNEQFF
many,TRBJ1-5,.,TRBV7-8,TGTGCCAGCAGCCTATCCATACAGCCCCAGCATTTT,CASSLSIQPQHF
many,TRBJ2-3,TRBD2,TRBV11-2,TGTGCCAGCAGCTTAGGTCCCGCGGGGGGGCCAGAGGATACGCAGTATTTT,CASSLGPAGGPEDTQYF
many,TRBJ2-5,.,TRBV20-1,TGCAGTGCTATGGTTGCTAGCAGTGAGACCCAGTACTTC,CSAMVASSETQYF
few,TRBJ1-2,.,TRBV6-5,TGTGCCAGCAGTTACACCTATTCCCCTCGTGGCTACACCTTC,CASSYTYSPRGYTF
.,TRBJ2-5,TRBD2,TRBV20-1,TGCAGTGCTGGGCACCCGACTAGCGGGGTGGAGACCCAGTACTTC,CSAGHPTSGVETQYF
.,TRBJ1-1,TRBD1,TRBV30,TGTGCCTGGAGTGTACAGGGGGCTGCTGGTGAAGCTTTCTTT,CAWSVQGAAGEAFF
.,TRBJ2-7,TRBD2,TRBV5-4,TGTGCCAGCAGCAAACTAGCGGGCGGCTCCTACGAGCAGTACTTC,CASSKLAGGSYEQYF
many,TRBJ2-5,TRBD2,TRBV12-3/TRBV12-4,TGTGCCAGCAGTGGACTAGCTGGAGAGACCCAGTACTTC,CASSGLAGETQYF
medium-sized,TRBJ2-2,TRBD1,TRBV28,TGTGCCAGCAGTTTACTTGCCACAGGGGACGGGGAGCTGTTTTTT,CASSLLATGDGELFF
few,TRBJ1-2,.,TRBV6-2/TRBV6-3,TGTGCCAGCAGTTATCCCAATGGTAACTATGGCTACACCTTC,CASSYPNGNYGYTF
.,TRBJ2-5,TRBD2,TRBV11-2,TGTGCCAGCAGCTTTACTAGCGGGGGGGCCGGGGAGACCCAGTACTTC,CASSFTSGGAGETQYF